The 6 T cell receptor beta chains presented below share a single source sample, sequenced in a study of T-cell memory formation after mild COVID-19. From the 5' RACE reads, TCRdb called clonotypes with MiXCR, one entry per CDR3 protein. The sample consists of some 600,000 distinct CDR3 sequences, 15% to 20% of them appearing once. Sequencing was performed on PBMCs or a T cell subset sorted from them (not recorded which). The receptors come from an adult woman who had mild COVID-19 (a few samples of this study predate the infection). Cell type and time point are not known.

This clonotype has a handful of counts. The CDR3 DNA sequence: TGTGCCAGCAGGACTGGGACTACCCAAGAGACCCAGTACTTC. Its translation is CASRTGTTQETQYF. The chain combines TRBV12-3 or TRBV12-4 with TRBJ2-5, with 7 bases identical to TRBD2. Unmatched junction bases numbered 5, after V lost 6 bases and J lost 1 base. The CDR3 is 14 residues long.

This clonotype was seen ten or more times. The V and J genes are TRBV12-3 or TRBV12-4 and TRBJ1-5; D not resolved. V lost 5 bases, J lost 0 bases, and 5 bases lay in between. The CDR3 consists of 13 residues. The DNA for the CDR3 is TGTGCCAGCAGTCAGAATAGCAATCAGCCCCAGCATTTT. Amino acid sequence: CASSQNSNQPQHF.

The table lists this clonotype with a few counts. The rearrangement links TRBV7-6 to TRBJ2-7, with 7 bases fitting TRBD1. J gave up 3 bases and V 1 base, and 6 bases lay outside the gene matches. Germline CDR1 reads SGHVS; CDR2 reads FNYEAQ. This CDR3 has 15 residues. CDR3 loop: CASSLEKDRYYEQYF. CDR3 DNA: TGTGCCAGCAGCTTAGAAAAGGACAGGTACTACGAGCAGTACTTC.

The chain links TRBV3-1 to TRBJ1-5, with 7 bases aligning to TRBD1. CDR1 and CDR2 from the germline V gene are LGHDT and YNNKEL (reference sequence). The CDR3 is made up of 15 amino acids. After removal of 4 bases from V and 6 bases from J, the junction contained 9 bases not matched to a gene. This CDR3 reads CASSPGGGSGQPQHF. Here the CDR3 DNA reads TGTGCCAGCAGCCCAGGGGGTGGGTCGGGTCAGCCCCAGCATTTT.

This clonotype was detected only a few times. The chain is built from TRBV29-1 and TRBJ2-7; TRBD2 might be the D (6 bases). CDR3 length equals 11 residues. Per the germline V gene, CDR1 is SQVTM and CDR2 is ANQGSEA. The ends were cut back, 4 bases at V and 3 bases at J, with 7 bases in the middle. The CDR3 spells CSVGEVYEQYF. CDR3 nucleotide sequence: TGCAGCGTTGGGGAGGTCTACGAGCAGTACTTC.

The table lists this clonotype with a few counts. The chain is built from TRBV13 and TRBJ2-3; no definite D call. Trimming shortened V by 1 base and J by 5 bases, and 7 bases separated the two germline ends. Germline V gene lookup returns CDR1 PRHDT and CDR2 FYEKMQ (reference sequence). The CDR3 loop spans 13 amino acids. CDR3 DNA: TGTGCCAGCAGCTTAGAGCTCGGAGATACGCAGTATTTT. Translation: CASSLELGDTQYF.